Sequencing of this TCR beta chain was carried out in a study of cytomegalovirus exposure and HLA in healthy donors. Study information: Clustering assigned 81% of the 350 to 450 genotyped donors to the Caucasian-associated ancestry cluster.

Germline CDR1 LNHDA, CDR2 SQIVND (reference sequence). V gave up 3 bases and J gave up 4 bases; unmatched junction bases: 2. This CDR3 is built from 16 residues. The primer mix had 60 Vbeta and 13 Jbeta primers. The method was immunoSEQ multiplex PCR; TCRdb's version includes in-frame clones alone and lacks a portion of them. The sample gives roughly 120,000 clones, 76% of which show up once; roughly 8% is in the top ten. The sequenced material came from PBMCs. The receptor was isolated from a woman aged 45-65 years in good health and CMV-seropositive. The chain uses TRBV19 and TRBJ2-1; 14 nucleotides agree with TRBD2. CDR3 bases: TGTGCCAGTAGTATGCGACTAGCGGGGGGGTACAATGAGCAGTTCTTC. Translation: CASSMRLAGGYNEQFF.